The clone carrying this T cell receptor beta chain showed up just once. The antigen is unknown. This record belongs to a study of blood T cells in healthy people across ages. Through a sample-barcoded 5' primer and a J-beta primer mix, a second PCR was run for 7 to 11 cycles. Every individual sample yielded 2.5 million or more paired-end reads (each containing CDR3). In TCRdb, the 5' RACE reads were re-called with MiXCR into one record per CDR3 protein. This sample carries hundreds of thousands of distinct CDR3 sequences, over 45% of them seen once, and the ten largest clones take under 35%. General observations from the study: The study regarded diversity estimates from one million T cells as underestimates. When set beside aged donors, long-lived donors presented more naive CD4+ cells and higher diversity. Measured against age, TCR beta diversity per million T cells decreased in a roughly linear manner.

Germline V gives CDR1 MNHNS, CDR2 SASEGT. Trimming cost V 8 bases and J 3 bases, with 14 bases left between them. The CDR3 contains 13 residues. The chain carries TRBV6-1 and TRBJ2-7; possible D gene TRBD1, 5 bases. This receptor was taken from an older woman in good health. The specimen sequenced was blood. CDR3: CASWGSENYEQYF. The CDR3 DNA reads as TGTGCCAGCTGGGGCTCAGAAAACTACGAGCAGTACTTC.